Presented here are 16 T cell receptor beta chains from one specimen sequenced in a study of shared clonotypes between healthy human individuals. This table comes from immunoSEQ multiplex PCR, and its TCRdb copy is limited to in-frame clones, with some not included. The sample has 2 million to 2.5 million clones; nearly 97% are singletons. Sequenced material: naive CD4+ T cells sorted from blood. Stated subset: CD45RA+ positively selected. The source of these receptors is a man aged 18 to 29 in good health.

The rearrangement uses TRBV7-9 and TRBJ1-5; D not resolved. The CDR3 contains 14 residues. Germline CDR1 reads SEHNR; CDR2 reads FQNEAQ (reference sequence). Trimming shortened V by 0 bases and J by 5 bases, and 8 bases separated the two germline ends. The CDR3 loop is CASSLAPDYQPQHF. CDR3 nucleotide sequence: TGTGCCAGCAGCTTAGCTCCTGATTATCAGCCCCAGCATTTT. The variable domain in full, with the rest retrieved from reference TRBV7-9 and TRBJ1-5, is DTGVSQNPRHKITKRGQNVTFRCDPISEHNRLYWYRQTLGQGPEFLTYFQNEAQLEKSRLLSDRFSAERPKGSFSTLEIQRTEQGDSAMYLCASSLAPDYQPQHFGDGTRLSIL.

The V and J genes are TRBV5-1 and TRBJ2-5; 10 bases are a match to TRBD2. The V gene end was trimmed by 4 bases and the J gene end by 2 bases; junction bases not matched to a gene: 5. Per the germline V gene, CDR1 is SGHRS and CDR2 is YFSETQ. The CDR3 runs 15 residues. In nucleotides, the CDR3 is TGCGCCAGCAGCGATACTAGCGGGGTACAAGAGACCCAGTACTTC. Amino acids: CASSDTSGVQETQYF.

DNA of the CDR3: TGTGCCAGCAGCTCCCCCCGACTTGTAACTTTCTTT. Amino acids: CASSSPRLVTFF. The chain employs TRBV7-2 and TRBJ1-1; D remains unclear. Germline V gene sequence: CDR1 SGHTA, CDR2 FQGNSA. Between the trimmed V and J ends, which lost 4 bases and 12 bases, there was a span of 15 bases. The CDR3 loop spans 12 amino acids. Full variable domain (remainder filled in from reference TRBV7-2 and TRBJ1-1): GAGVSQSPSNKVTEKGKDVELRCDPISGHTALYWYRQSLGQGLEFLIYFQGNSAPDKSGLPSDRFSAERTGGSVSTLTIQRTQQEDSAVYLCASSSPRLVTFFGQGTRLTVV.

The chain combines TRBV5-1 with TRBJ2-1, with D maybe TRBD1 (5 bases). Per germline, CDR1 SGHRS and CDR2 YFSETQ. V dropped 6 bases and J dropped 0 bases, with 10 bases sitting between them. The CDR3 totals 14 residues. The CDR3 protein is CASKQDSSYNEQFF. The CDR3 DNA reads TGCGCCAGCAAACAGGATTCCTCCTACAATGAGCAGTTCTTC.

The chain links TRBV9 to TRBJ2-1, with 13 bases lining up with TRBD2. Germline V CDR1 and CDR2: SGDLS, YYNGEE. The length of the CDR3 is 15 residues. Unmatched junction bases numbered 4, after V lost 4 bases and J lost 6 bases. CDR3 loop: CASSPTSGRPNEQFF. The DNA of the CDR3 is TGTGCCAGCAGCCCGACTAGCGGGAGGCCCAATGAGCAGTTCTTC.

The V gene is TRBV6-1, the J gene TRBJ2-7, with D possibly matching TRBD2 (5 bases). Trimming left V 8 bases short and J 7 bases short, with 21 bases between. The CDR3 is 14 amino acids. Germline-derived CDR1 and CDR2 are MNHNS and SASEGT. CDR3 in amino acids: CASRLTFSAQEQYF. CDR3 sequence (DNA): TGTGCCAGCCGTCTTACCTTTAGCGCCCAAGAGCAGTACTTC.

This CDR3 is CASSYSGGAQETQYF. The DNA for the CDR3 is TGTGCCAGCAGCTATAGCGGGGGGGCCCAAGAGACCCAGTACTTC. This chain links TRBV5-4 with TRBJ2-5; 11 nucleotides line up with TRBD2. Germline V gives CDR1 SGHNT, CDR2 YYREEE (reference sequence). V dropped 3 bases and J dropped 1; count of bases not matched to a gene: 2. The CDR3 totals 15 residues.

This clone has a single count. The chain links TRBV10-3 to TRBJ1-1; 8 nucleotides agree with TRBD1. J lost 7 bases, V lost 4 bases, and 2 bases had no gene match. Germline assignment: CDR1 ENHRY and CDR2 SYGVKD. The CDR3 is 12 amino acids. The CDR3 DNA reads as TGTGCCATCAGTGGGGACAGGTTTGAAGCTTTCTTT. This gives the protein CAISGDRFEAFF.

This sequence joins TRBV10-3 and TRBJ2-7; TRBD2 matches 8 bases. The CDR3 is made up of 15 amino acids. The ends lost 3 bases at V and 6 bases at J; junction bases unmatched: 10. Per the germline V gene, CDR1 is ENHRY and CDR2 is SYGVKD. The chain's CDR3 is CAISEGAGEYSEQYF. The DNA of the CDR3 is TGTGCCATCAGTGAAGGAGCGGGGGAGTATTCCGAGCAGTACTTC.

The chain links TRBV19 to TRBJ2-2; tentatively, D is TRBD2 (6 bases). The CDR3 sequence is 14 residues long. CDR1 LNHDA and CDR2 SQIVND come from the germline V gene (reference sequence). V lost 5 bases to trimming and J lost 3 bases, with 10 bases between them. The CDR3, as DNA: TGTGCCAGTAGTGGGTTAGCGGACACCGGGGAGCTGTTTTTT. As protein: CASSGLADTGELFF.

The chain has TRBV6-1 and TRBJ1-5; 8 nucleotides agree with TRBD1. Germline V gives CDR1 MNHNS, CDR2 SASEGT. The CDR3 is made up of 15 amino acids. The ends lost 7 bases at V and 1 base at J; junction bases unmatched: 6. The DNA for the CDR3 is TGTGCCAGCACAACGACAGGGGCCAGCAATCAGCCCCAGCATTTT. It yields the protein CASTTTGASNQPQHF.

This chain connects TRBV30 to TRBJ2-2; no clear D gene. This CDR3 has 13 amino acids. The V gene lost 2 bases and the J gene lost 5 bases, with 9 bases spanning the gap. The germline V gene encodes CDR1 GTSNPN and CDR2 SVGIG (reference sequence). The CDR3 is CAWSPAITGELFF. CDR3 DNA: TGTGCCTGGAGTCCGGCGATAACCGGGGAGCTGTTTTTT. The full variable domain, in which reference TRBV30 and TRBJ2-2 provide the parts outside the CDR3, is SQTIHQWPATLVQPVGSPLSLECTVEGTSNPNLYWYRQAAGRGLQLLFYSVGIGQISSEVPQNLSASRPQDRQFILSSKKLLLSDSGFYLCAWSPAITGELFFGEGSRLTVL.

The V call is TRBV10-3, the J call TRBJ2-2, with D unclear. From germline, CDR1 is ENHRY and CDR2 SYGVKD. V was clipped by 7 bases and J by 2 bases, with 2 bases between them. The CDR3 consists of 11 residues. The CDR3 is CAIKNTGELFF. The CDR3 DNA reads as TGTGCCATCAAAAACACCGGGGAGCTGTTTTTT.

The chain has TRBV7-3 and TRBJ2-7; weak D call: TRBD1 (5 bases). This CDR3 contains 14 residues. Per the germline V gene, CDR1 is SGHTA and CDR2 is FQGTGA. Trimming cost V 5 bases and J 2 bases, with 13 bases left between them. The CDR3 loop reads CASSPAAGPYEQYF. For the CDR3, the DNA is TGTGCCAGCAGCCCCGCGGCAGGGCCCTACGAGCAGTACTTC.

The V and J genes are TRBV5-1 and TRBJ2-3, with D perhaps matching TRBD1 (6 bases). V was clipped by 3 bases and J by 2 bases, with 13 bases between them. The CDR3 length is 15 residues. Per germline, CDR1 SGHRS and CDR2 YFSETQ. CDR3 residues: CASSSGQSDTDTQYF. CDR3 coding DNA: TGCGCCAGCAGCTCTGGACAGAGCGACACAGATACGCAGTATTTT.

The chain couples TRBV28 to TRBJ2-7, with D perhaps being TRBD1 or TRBD2 (5 bases each). Germline V gives CDR1 MDHEN, CDR2 SYDVKM. Between the trimmed V and J ends, which lost 6 bases and 0 bases, there was a span of 9 bases. The CDR3 totals 13 residues. Here the CDR3 reads CASRVGVSYEQYF. CDR3 DNA: TGTGCCAGCAGGGTGGGGGTCTCCTACGAGCAGTACTTC.